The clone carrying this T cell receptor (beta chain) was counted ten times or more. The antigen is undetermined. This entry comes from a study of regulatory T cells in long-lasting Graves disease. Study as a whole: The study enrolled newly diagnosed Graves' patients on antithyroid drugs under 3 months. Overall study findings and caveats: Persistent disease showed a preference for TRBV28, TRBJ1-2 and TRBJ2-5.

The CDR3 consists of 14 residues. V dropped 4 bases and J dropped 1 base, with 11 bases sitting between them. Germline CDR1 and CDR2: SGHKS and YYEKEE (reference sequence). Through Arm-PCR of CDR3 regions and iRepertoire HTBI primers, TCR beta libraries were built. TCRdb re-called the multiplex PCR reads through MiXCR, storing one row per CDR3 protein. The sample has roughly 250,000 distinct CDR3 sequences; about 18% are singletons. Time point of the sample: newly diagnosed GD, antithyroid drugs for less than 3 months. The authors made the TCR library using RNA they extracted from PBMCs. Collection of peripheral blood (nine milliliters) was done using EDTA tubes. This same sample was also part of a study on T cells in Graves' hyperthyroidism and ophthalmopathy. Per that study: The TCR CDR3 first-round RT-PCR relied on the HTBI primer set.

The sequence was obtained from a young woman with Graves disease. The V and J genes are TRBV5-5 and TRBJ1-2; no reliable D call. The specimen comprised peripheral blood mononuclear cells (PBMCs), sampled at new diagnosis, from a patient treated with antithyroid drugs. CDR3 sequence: CASSPGPGNYGYTF. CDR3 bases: TGTGCCAGCAGCCCTGGTCCGGGTAACTATGGCTACACCTTC.